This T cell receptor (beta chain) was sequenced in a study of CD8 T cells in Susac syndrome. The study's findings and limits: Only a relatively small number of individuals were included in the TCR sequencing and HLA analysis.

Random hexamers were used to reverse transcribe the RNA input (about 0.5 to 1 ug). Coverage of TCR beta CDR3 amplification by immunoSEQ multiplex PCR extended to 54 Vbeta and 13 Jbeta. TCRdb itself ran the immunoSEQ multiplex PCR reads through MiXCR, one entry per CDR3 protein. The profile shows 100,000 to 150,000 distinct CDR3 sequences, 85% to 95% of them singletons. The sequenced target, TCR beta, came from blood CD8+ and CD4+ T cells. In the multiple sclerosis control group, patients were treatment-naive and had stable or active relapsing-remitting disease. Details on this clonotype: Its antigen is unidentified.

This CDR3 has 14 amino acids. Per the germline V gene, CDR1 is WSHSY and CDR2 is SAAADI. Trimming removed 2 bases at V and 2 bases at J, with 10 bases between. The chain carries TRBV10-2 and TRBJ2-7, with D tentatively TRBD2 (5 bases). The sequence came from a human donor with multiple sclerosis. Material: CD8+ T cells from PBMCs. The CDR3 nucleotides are TGCGCCAGCAGTGAGCCAGGACTCCCCTACGAGCAGTACTTC. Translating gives CASSEPGLPYEQYF.